The count of the clone carrying this T cell receptor (beta chain) is one. The sample is drawn from a study of T cell changes during pregnancy in multiple sclerosis. This CDR3 comprises 14 residues. V was shortened by 2 bases and J by 6 bases, with 14 bases between the two germline ends. Germline lookup yields CDR1 MNHNY and CDR2 SVGAGI (reference sequence). Repertoires were generated with immunoSEQ multiplex PCR, while TCRdb's copy carries only in-frame clones and drops some. The sample has 57,000 or so clones, 80% to 95% seen once. This receptor was identified in a female donor in good health, enrolled as a control in a pregnancy study. The sequences come from peripheral blood, collected in the third trimester of pregnancy. The chain uses TRBV6-6 and TRBJ2-7, with D perhaps TRBD1 (6 bases). CDR3: CASSYRGLSTEQYF. The CDR3, as DNA: TGTGCCAGCAGTTACAGGGGGTTGTCTACCGAGCAGTACTTC.